This T cell receptor beta chain originates from a study of tumor and adjacent non-tumor tissue in lung cancer (dated by TCRdb to about 2018). Describing the broader study: The cohort included around twelve adenocarcinoma, 2 squamous cell carcinoma and 1 small cell lung cancer patients. The 15 or so patients were aged roughly 30 to 80 years, included about ten men and 5 women, and had TNM stage I to III disease. Sequencing generated a total of more than 95 million productive TCRbeta reads, averaging roughly 3.9 million reads per sample. Using bulk TCRbeta repertoires from under 18 lung cancer patients, the study set lung tumor tissue side by side with matched distant non-tumor lung tissue. About 30 paired specimens, one tumor and one normal lung sample per patient, were profiled by TCRbeta CDR3 sequencing. Overall study outcomes, separate from this receptor: Younger patients had significantly higher TCR diversity, and higher tumor TCR diversity was associated with shorter overall and disease-free survival. TCR diversity (inverse Simpson) was significantly higher in tumor than in normal lung tissue (roughly 430 vs 170, P = 0.0075, Mann-Whitney U test). Because peripheral blood was not sequenced, the blood TCRbeta repertoires of the lung cancer patients in the study went unexamined. The cohort had only 15 patients, and the authors noted that larger samples and more detailed clinical data are needed. Neither the sequencing platform nor unique molecular identifiers are mentioned in the methods. A significantly larger cumulative share of the repertoire was made up by the top 100 clones in normal lung than in tumor tissue.

Bulk unsorted tissue served as the source for RNA extraction, and RNA quality was assessed using a NanoDrop ND-1000 and an Agilent 2100. All donors had newly diagnosed lung cancer, had not received prior chemotherapy, and were admitted for thoracic surgery in China between August and November 2014. The study excluded patients who had received radiotherapy or chemotherapy before or who had another cancer at the same time. Pieces of surgical tissue measuring roughly 1-2.3 cm3 were kept in RNAlater solution and stored at -80 degrees C until use. This clonotype was detected ten times or more. The specificity of this receptor is unknown. Base qualities were left out, and no much larger clone turns up one base away. The library was generated by multiplex PCR. For sequencing, an Illumina HiSeq 2500 was employed. TCRbeta libraries were built by three rounds of nested PCR using primers (Table S4), following protocols modified from ARM-PCR. PCR products of 200-500 bp were gel-excised and purified with the QIAquick gel extraction kit before sequencing. On the study's bioinformatics: Trimmomatic was used to clean the reads, FLASH was used to merge the reads into complete CDR3 sequences, and MiTCR was used to assign the reads to V(D)J germline segments. Clonal diversity was computed as the inverse Simpson's index with VDJtools. Productive reads were defined as in-frame sequences without a premature stop codon. TCRdb reworked the public reads: Q25 trimming with fastp, MiXCR clone assembly, productive beta chains retained. Each entry merges the rows of one CDR3 protein and shows their most common DNA and genes. Clone size and V and J calls follow TCRdb, not the original study. This sample is represented by over 85,000 distinct CDR3 sequences; approximately 84% of them were singletons. Jointly, the top ten make up more than 20% of the sample.

The junction shows trimming of 5 bases on V and 5 bases on J, and the gene matches do not reach 8 bases of it. From the cysteine up to the phenylalanine, the CDR3 has a length of 14 residues. The retained sequence is limited to the CDR3, 42 bases, with the frame set at the first base. Based on the germline V gene, the CDR1 and CDR2 sequences are MNHEY and SVGEGT. The source of this sequence is a man in his 70s with non-small cell lung cancer. This sequence uses TRBV6-2 or TRBV6-3 and TRBJ1-1; 7 junctional bases match TRBD1. The sample comprised lung tumor tissue. CDR3 sequence: CASSDFQGGTEAFF. The nucleotides read TGTGCCAGCAGTGACTTCCAGGGGGGGACTGAAGCTTTCTTT.